Below, 28 T cell receptor beta chains from the same sample are listed, as sequenced in a study of cytomegalovirus exposure and HLA in healthy donors. PCR involved 60 Vbeta and 13 Jbeta primers. The method was immunoSEQ multiplex PCR; TCRdb's version includes in-frame clones alone and lacks a portion of them. The sample shows under 150,000 clones, 82% of them seen only once. The sample comprised PBMCs. All receptors come from a male donor in good health and CMV-seronegative.

This chain joins TRBV25-1 and TRBJ2-5, with D possibly TRBD2 on 6 matching bases. Per the germline V gene, CDR1 is MGHDK and CDR2 is SYGVNS. The V gene lost 3 bases and the J gene lost 5 bases, with 19 bases spanning the gap. There are 16 residues in the CDR3. The CDR3 spells CASSDYTSTAGETQYF. The DNA for the CDR3 is TGTGCCAGCAGTGATTATACTAGCACGGCGGGGGAGACCCAGTACTTC.

The V call is TRBV19, the J call TRBJ2-5, with a possible D match to TRBD1 (5 bases). The assigned J gene may be wrong: the sequence end matches TRBJ2-7 better. The CDR3 extends over 14 amino acids. The germline V gene has CDR1 LNHDA and CDR2 SQIVND (reference sequence). CDR3 nucleotide sequence: TGTGCCAGTAGTCGAACGCAGGGAAGGAACGAGCAGTACTTC. This codes for CASSRTQGRNEQYF.

The rearrangement joins TRBV5-1 to TRBJ1-1; possible D gene TRBD1, 6 bases. The CDR3 contains 15 residues. Germline CDR1 reads SGHRS; CDR2 reads YFSETQ. V was cut by 4 bases and J by 5 bases, with 18 bases left in between. Here the CDR3 DNA reads TGCGCCAGCAGCGGACATGGGGGCGTGGAGACTGAAGCTTTCTTT. Its translation is CASSGHGGVETEAFF.

The chain carries TRBV7-2 and TRBJ2-3; a weak D match, TRBD1 (6 bases). This CDR3 has 17 residues. Looked up from germline, CDR1 is SGHTA and CDR2 is FQGNSA. Trimming took off 5 bases at V and 2 bases at J, with 20 bases between the two ends. The CDR3 region has the DNA TGTGCCAGCAGCCAAGATTGGGGCGACAGGTTCACAGATACGCAGTATTTT. The encoded protein is CASSQDWGDRFTDTQYF.

This clone was seen a handful of times. The chain carries TRBV9 and TRBJ2-7, with 11 bases that match TRBD2. V dropped 0 bases and J dropped 7; count of bases not matched to a gene: 9. The CDR3 consists of 16 residues. CDR1 and CDR2 (germline): SGDLS, YYNGEE. The CDR3: CASSVVAGGPSREQYF. The CDR3 DNA is TGTGCCAGCAGCGTAGTAGCGGGAGGGCCCTCGCGGGAGCAGTACTTC.

V is TRBV9 and J is TRBJ2-1; D is possibly TRBD2 (6 bases). V lost 0 bases, J lost 9 bases, and 16 bases lay in between. CDR1 and CDR2 from the germline V gene are SGDLS and YYNGEE. This CDR3 contains 15 residues. The CDR3 DNA sequence: TGTGCCAGCAGCGTAGAAGACGGGAGAGCCGCTGAGCAGTTCTTC. Protein: CASSVEDGRAAEQFF.

The table lists this clone with a few counts. This chain connects TRBV7-9 to TRBJ2-5; D call uncertain. Trimming cost V 0 bases and J 6 bases, with 5 bases left between them. Germline V gene data show CDR1 as SEHNR and CDR2 as FQNEAQ (reference sequence). CDR3 length: 12 amino acids. CDR3 in DNA: TGTGCCAGCAGCTTAGCAGAGCAGACCCAGTACTTC. Translated, it gives CASSLAEQTQYF.

The chain has TRBV6-5 and TRBJ1-1; tentative D call: TRBD1 (6 bases). The germline CDR1 and CDR2 sequences are MNHEY and SVGAGI. The ends were cut back, 7 bases at V and 1 base at J, with 16 bases in the middle. The CDR3 has 15 amino acids. The CDR3 spells CASTEWWTENTEAFF. As DNA, the CDR3 is TGTGCCAGCACCGAATGGTGGACAGAGAACACTGAAGCTTTCTTT.

The count of this clone is one. The rearrangement joins TRBV7-9 to TRBJ2-5; D remains ambiguous. V dropped 4 bases and J dropped 6 bases, with 9 bases sitting between them. Germline CDR1 SEHNR, CDR2 FQNEAQ (reference sequence). CDR3 size: 12 residues. CDR3 amino acids: CASSSPEQTQYF. The CDR3 nucleotides are TGTGCCAGCAGCTCCCCCGAGCAGACCCAGTACTTC.

The chain recombines TRBV30 with TRBJ1-3; D remains unclear. The CDR3 totals 11 residues. Trimming shortened V by 2 bases and J by 7 bases, and 6 bases separated the two germline ends. CDR1 is GTSNPN and CDR2 is SVGIG in the germline V gene (reference sequence). CDR3 nucleotides: TGTGCCTGGAGTCAACGGAACACCATATATTTT. It yields the protein CAWSQRNTIYF.

This clone was counted between two and nine times. The V and J genes are TRBV29-1 and TRBJ1-2; D is unclear. The CDR3 is made up of 12 amino acids. V was cut by 4 bases and J by 2 bases, with 8 bases left in between. From germline, CDR1 is SQVTM and CDR2 ANQGSEA. CDR3 protein: CSVGDSNYGYTF. The CDR3, as DNA: TGCAGCGTTGGCGATTCAAACTATGGCTACACCTTC.

The rearrangement uses TRBV7-5 and TRBJ2-7; TRBD2, the table's D call, lacks a check against the DNA. TRBV7-5 is an annotated pseudogene. This CDR3 is 17 amino acids long. CDR3 DNA sequence: TGTGCCAGAAGCTTCGAGACTAGCGGGACTGTCACCTACGAGCAGTACTTC. Its translation is CARSFETSGTVTYEQYF.

The chain combines TRBV6-4 with TRBJ1-2; the D gene is possibly TRBD1 (5 bases). Trimming removed 6 bases at V and 5 bases at J, with 19 bases between. The germline gives CDR1 MRHNA, CDR2 SNTAGT. The CDR3 contains 15 residues. The CDR3 bases are TGTGCCAGCAGCGTGACCGCAACCGGGGGTTATGGCTACACCTTC. It encodes CASSVTATGGYGYTF.

V and J are TRBV28 and TRBJ2-2; 7 nucleotides align to TRBD2. CDR1 MDHEN and CDR2 SYDVKM come from the germline V gene. Trimming removed 8 bases from V and 3 bases from J; junction bases left unmatched: 6. The CDR3 totals 14 residues. CDR3 bases: TGTGCCAGCCGCGGGGGAAGGGACACCGGGGAGCTGTTTTTT. It specifies CASRGGRDTGELFF. Based on the CDR3 plus reference TRBV28 and TRBJ2-2, the full variable domain is DVKVTQSSRYLVKRTGEKVFLECVQDMDHENMFWYRQDPGLGLRLIYFSYDVKMKEKGDIPEGYSVSREKKERFSLILESASTNQTSMYLCASRGGRDTGELFFGEGSRLTVL.

The chain couples TRBV11-2 to TRBJ2-4, with 7 bases matching TRBD1. The CDR3 has 16 residues. The V gene's germline CDR1 is SGHAT and CDR2 FQNNGV. V shed 3 bases and J 0 bases; nucleotides not matched to a gene: 5. The CDR3 loop is CASSLTGSGAKNIQYF. The CDR3 DNA reads as TGTGCCAGCAGCTTGACAGGGTCGGGAGCCAAAAACATTCAGTACTTC. The full variable domain, completed using reference TRBV11-2 and TRBJ2-4, is EAGVAQSPRYKIIEKRQSVAFWCNPISGHATLYWYQQILGQGPKLLIQFQNNGVVDDSQLPKDRFSAERLKGVDSTLKIQPAKLEDSAVYLCASSLTGSGAKNIQYFGAGTRLSVL.

This clone was seen more than once but under ten times. The J gene is TRBJ2-1, the V gene TRBV6-5; 10 nucleotides match TRBD2. Germline CDR1 and CDR2: MNHEY and SVGAGI. Trimming took 0 bases from V and 6 from J; bases not matched to a gene: 2. The CDR3 runs 15 residues. CDR3 loop: CASSYSAGGPNEQFF. CDR3 coding DNA: TGTGCCAGCAGTTACTCAGCGGGAGGGCCCAATGAGCAGTTCTTC.

The chain links TRBV11-2 to TRBJ1-2; D is possibly TRBD1 (5 bases). Germline CDR1 reads SGHAT; CDR2 reads FQNNGV. The V end was cut by 5 bases, the J end by 8 bases, with 18 bases between. The CDR3 contains 14 residues. CDR3: CASSPSAGRQGYTF. DNA of the CDR3: TGTGCCAGCAGCCCCTCGGCAGGACGACAGGGCTACACCTTC.

This chain links TRBV27 with TRBJ2-1; no definite D call. CDR3 length equals 14 residues. V shed 5 bases and J shed 7 bases, with 15 bases lying between them. Germline CDR1 MNHEY, CDR2 SMNVEV (reference sequence). CDR3 in DNA: TGTGCCAGCAGTCCTTCTGGTGCCGGGAATGAGCAGTTCTTC. It specifies CASSPSGAGNEQFF.

This clone was seen a few times. The V and J genes are TRBV4-3 and TRBJ1-5, with 10 bases matching TRBD1. The CDR3 sequence is 14 residues long. Looked up from germline, CDR1 is LGHNA and CDR2 is YSLEER. V shed 3 bases and J 5 bases; nucleotides not matched to a gene: 1. This CDR3 is CASSHDRGHQPQHF. The DNA of the CDR3 is TGCGCCAGCAGCCACGACAGGGGGCATCAGCCCCAGCATTTT.

The chain employs TRBV11-2 and TRBJ2-5; the match to TRBD2 covers 10 bases. The CDR3 is 17 residues long. With V trimmed by 5 bases and J by 7 bases, 16 bases remained unmatched. Germline CDR1 is SGHAT and CDR2 is FQNNGV. DNA for the CDR3: TGTGCCAGCAGCCCTTGGACTAGCGGTAGGGTAGTCGGGACCCAGTACTTC. Translation: CASSPWTSGRVVGTQYF.

V is TRBV19 and J is TRBJ1-2; D may be TRBD1 (6 bases). There are 12 residues in the CDR3. V shed 10 bases and J shed 3 bases, with 12 bases lying between them. The V gene's germline CDR1 is LNHDA and CDR2 SQIVND (reference sequence). CDR3 nucleotides: TGTGCCACTACTAAGGGGGACTATGGCTACACCTTC. Amino acids: CATTKGDYGYTF.

The chain employs TRBV28 and TRBJ1-5, with D unresolved. This CDR3 is built from 14 residues. V shed 6 bases and J shed 0 bases, with 9 bases lying between them. CDR1 and CDR2 from the germline V gene are MDHEN and SYDVKM. CDR3 region: CASRAGVSNQPQHF. CDR3 DNA: TGTGCCAGCAGGGCCGGGGTTAGCAATCAGCCCCAGCATTTT.

The chain joins TRBV18 to TRBJ2-7, with 7 bases matching TRBD1. From germline, CDR1 is KGHSH and CDR2 LQKENI. V trimming: 3 bases; J trimming: 0 bases; junction bases outside the gene matches: 8. The CDR3 runs to 16 residues. CDR3 DNA: TGTGCCAGCTCACCGGCGACAGGGCTCGTCTCCTACGAGCAGTACTTC. Amino acid sequence: CASSPATGLVSYEQYF.

The chain carries TRBV7-9 and TRBJ2-7; 10 bases fit TRBD2. Germline CDR1 is SEHNR and CDR2 is FQNEAQ (reference sequence). This CDR3 is 15 amino acids long. The V segment lost 5 bases and the J segment 9 bases; nucleotides outside the gene matches: 13. The CDR3 nucleotides read TGTGCCAGCAGCCCACCGGGACTAGCGACCCTGGGGCAGTACTTC. It encodes CASSPPGLATLGQYF. Combining the CDR3 with reference TRBV7-9 and TRBJ2-7 gives the whole variable domain DTGVSQNPRHKITKRGQNVTFRCDPISEHNRLYWYRQTLGQGPEFLTYFQNEAQLEKSRLLSDRFSAERPKGSFSTLEIQRTEQGDSAMYLCASSPPGLATLGQYFGPGTRLTVT.

The chain carries TRBV27 and TRBJ1-5, with a possible D match to TRBD1 (5 bases). Germline CDR1 MNHEY, CDR2 SMNVEV (reference sequence). The CDR3 is 15 amino acids. Between the trimmed V and J ends, which lost 1 base and 7 bases, there was a span of 14 bases. The CDR3 reads CASSLYTDDSQPQHF. DNA for the CDR3: TGTGCCAGCAGTTTATATACAGACGACAGCCAGCCCCAGCATTTT.

The chain combines TRBV7-9 with TRBJ2-1, with TRBD2 matching over 8 bases. CDR3 size: 15 residues. Unmatched junction bases numbered 5, after V lost 1 base and J lost 6 bases. CDR1 and CDR2 from the germline V gene are SEHNR and FQNEAQ (reference sequence). This CDR3 is CASSLELAAVNEQFF. As DNA, the CDR3 is TGTGCCAGCAGCTTAGAACTAGCGGCCGTCAATGAGCAGTTCTTC. The full variable domain, its missing parts supplied by reference TRBV7-9 and TRBJ2-1, is DTGVSQNPRHKITKRGQNVTFRCDPISEHNRLYWYRQTLGQGPEFLTYFQNEAQLEKSRLLSDRFSAERPKGSFSTLEIQRTEQGDSAMYLCASSLELAAVNEQFFGPGTRLTVL.

CDR3 protein: CASSLSGGGYYNEQFF. CDR3 sequence (DNA): TGTGCCAGCAGCTTGTCCGGGGGGGGATATTACAATGAGCAGTTCTTC. The gene calls are TRBV7-9 and TRBJ2-1; 8 bases are a match to TRBD2. With V trimmed by 3 bases and J by 4 bases, 8 bases remained unmatched. Germline lookup yields CDR1 SEHNR and CDR2 FQNEAQ (reference sequence). This CDR3 is 16 amino acids long.

This chain joins TRBV7-3 and TRBJ2-5; 8 bases fit TRBD2. Germline trimming cut 5 bases from V and 4 bases from J; bases unmatched to any gene: 18. There are 18 residues in the CDR3. The V gene's germline CDR1 is SGHTA and CDR2 FQGTGA. This chain's CDR3 is CASSLRGSSGSGVETQYF. CDR3 nucleotides: TGTGCCAGCAGCCTCCGTGGATCGAGCGGGAGTGGGGTAGAGACCCAGTACTTC.